The following is a T cell receptor (beta chain) sequence with its context. This sample's treatment: some 20 received Ad26.COV2.S at low or high dose, single or two shots; five or six received placebo; per-sample allocation not given. Sampling was performed 63 days after the first vaccine or placebo injection. The donor was a Boston adult aged 18-55 years. This vaccine is an Ad26 vector that expresses the Wuhan-strain SARS-CoV-2 spike. This sample was included in a study of Ad26.COV2.S vaccination and SARS-CoV-2 variants. Study background: Intramuscular Ad26.COV2.S at 5x10^10 or 1x10^11 viral particles.

V was cut by 4 bases and J by 3 bases, with 19 bases left in between. This CDR3 contains 17 residues. Germline CDR1 and CDR2: KGHDR and SFDVKD. TCRdb keeps only in-frame clones here, not all; method: immunoSEQ multiplex PCR. The repertoire consists of 400,000 to 450,000 clones, with less than 95% occurring once and the leading ten covering 4.3%. The sequence came from a person aged 18-60 years who received the Ad26.COV2.S COVID-19 vaccine or a placebo. The chain links TRBV24-1 to TRBJ2-3, with D possibly being TRBD2 (6 bases). Here the sequenced sample was peripheral blood, taken in a trial of Ad26.COV2.S vaccine versus placebo. The CDR3 here is CATSDQPWRGRTDTQYF. In DNA, the CDR3 is TGTGCCACCAGTGACCAACCCTGGAGGGGCCGGACAGATACGCAGTATTTT.